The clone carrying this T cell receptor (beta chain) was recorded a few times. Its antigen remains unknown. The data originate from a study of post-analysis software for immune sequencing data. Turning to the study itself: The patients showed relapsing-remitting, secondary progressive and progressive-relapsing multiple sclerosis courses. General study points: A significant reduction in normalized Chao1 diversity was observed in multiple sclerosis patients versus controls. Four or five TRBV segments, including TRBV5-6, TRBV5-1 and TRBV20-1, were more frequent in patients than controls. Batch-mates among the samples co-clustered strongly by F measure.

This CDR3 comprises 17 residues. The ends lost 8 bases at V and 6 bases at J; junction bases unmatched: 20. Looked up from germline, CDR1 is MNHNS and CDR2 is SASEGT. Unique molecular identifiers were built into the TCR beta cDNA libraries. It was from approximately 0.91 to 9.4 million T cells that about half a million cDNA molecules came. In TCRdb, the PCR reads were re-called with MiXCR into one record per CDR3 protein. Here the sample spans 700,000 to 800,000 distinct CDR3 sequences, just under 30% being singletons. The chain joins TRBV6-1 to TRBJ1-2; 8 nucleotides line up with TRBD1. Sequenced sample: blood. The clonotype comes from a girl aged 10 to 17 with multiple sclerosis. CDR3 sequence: CASSERQGKKISHGYTF. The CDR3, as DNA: TGTGCCAGCTCAGAACGACAGGGGAAAAAAATCAGCCATGGCTACACCTTC.